The 32 T cell receptor beta chains below were found in one sample sequenced in a study of T cells in localized non-small cell lung cancer. Only in-frame clones appear in the TCRdb table, and some are missing; sequencing was by immunoSEQ multiplex PCR. The sample records 30,000 to 40,000 clones, over 65% being singletons. The starting material was peripheral blood, obtained before any cancer treatment. The receptors stem from a male donor at least 60 years old with stage II squamous cell lung carcinoma.

The gene calls are TRBV19 and TRBJ1-5, with D perhaps matching TRBD1 (5 bases). Germline CDR1 is LNHDA and CDR2 is SQIVND (reference sequence). This CDR3 has 14 amino acids. Trimming cost V 5 bases and J 0 bases, with 8 bases left between them. The CDR3 loop is CASSPGGSNQPQHF. The CDR3 nucleotides read TGTGCCAGTAGTCCGGGGGGTAGCAATCAGCCCCAGCATTTT.

Note on this clone: The sample carries other DNA sequences with the same CDR3. The V call is TRBV10-1, the J call TRBJ2-2; D call uncertain. CDR3 length: 14 amino acids. In germline, CDR1 is WNHNN, CDR2 SYGVQD (reference sequence). V lost 4 bases, J lost 1 base, and 7 bases lay in between. CDR3 sequence (DNA): TGCGCCAGCAGTGCTCGGCAGAACACCGGGGAGCTGTTTTTT. It is translated as CASSARQNTGELFF.

This chain joins TRBV6-4 and TRBJ1-4; tentatively, D is TRBD1 (6 bases). CDR1 and CDR2 (germline): MRHNA, SNTAGT. The CDR3 sequence is 14 residues long. V lost 6 bases and J lost 5, with 13 bases in between. In DNA form, the CDR3 reads TGTGCCAGCAGGGAGGGGGGATTCAATGAAAAACTGTTTTTT. Amino acid sequence: CASREGGFNEKLFF.

This clone has only one observation. V is TRBV5-1 and J is TRBJ2-3; 7 nucleotides align to TRBD1. After removal of 4 bases from V and 1 base from J, the junction contained 9 bases not matched to a gene. Germline loops: CDR1 SGHRS, CDR2 YFSETQ. This CDR3 region has 16 residues. The CDR3 coding sequence is TGCGCCAGCAGCCCCTCTGACAGGGCCGGCACAGATACGCAGTATTTT. This gives the protein CASSPSDRAGTDTQYF.

The chain employs TRBV5-4 and TRBJ1-4, with TRBD1 matching over 8 bases. The CDR3 is 18 residues long. Germline values: CDR1 SGHNT, CDR2 YYREEE (reference sequence). Trimming at V came to 2 bases and at J to 6 bases, leaving 15 bases not matched to a gene. The CDR3 DNA sequence: TGTGCCAGCAGCTTAGGATCGGCAGGGGGCCGTTTGGATGAAAAACTGTTTTTT. Residues: CASSLGSAGGRLDEKLFF.

This clone was seen more than once but under ten times. The V call is TRBV7-9, the J call TRBJ1-1, with a weak D call TRBD1 (5 bases). Looked up from germline, CDR1 is SEHNR and CDR2 is FQNEAQ (reference sequence). The V and J ends lost 1 base and 0 bases respectively, with 21 bases between them. The CDR3 runs 19 residues. In DNA form, the CDR3 reads TGTGCCAGCAGCTTAGTGGGGGGACCGGCAGGTGATATGAACACTGAAGCTTTCTTT. Translation: CASSLVGGPAGDMNTEAFF. The variable domain in full, completed from reference TRBV7-9 and TRBJ1-1, reads DTGVSQNPRHKITKRGQNVTFRCDPISEHNRLYWYRQTLGQGPEFLTYFQNEAQLEKSRLLSDRFSAERPKGSFSTLEIQRTEQGDSAMYLCASSLVGGPAGDMNTEAFFGQGTRLTVV.

The V gene is TRBV19, the J gene TRBJ1-6, with D uncertain. Germline loops: CDR1 LNHDA, CDR2 SQIVND (reference sequence). The CDR3 totals 15 residues. V was shortened by 5 bases and J by 3 bases, with 11 bases between the two germline ends. The CDR3 protein is CASSAQAFYNSPLHF. In DNA form, the CDR3 reads TGTGCCAGTAGTGCCCAGGCTTTCTATAATTCACCCCTCCACTTT.

The chain uses TRBV5-1 and TRBJ2-3, with TRBD2 matching over 11 bases. V gave up 3 bases and J gave up 0 bases; unmatched junction bases: 6. The CDR3 covers 17 residues. The V gene's germline CDR1 is SGHRS and CDR2 YFSETQ. The CDR3 reads CASSSIAGGTSTDTQYF. The DNA of the CDR3 is TGCGCCAGCAGCTCGATAGCGGGGGGGACTAGCACAGATACGCAGTATTTT. Full variable domain (remainder filled in from reference TRBV5-1 and TRBJ2-3): KAGVTQTPRYLIKTRGQQVTLSCSPISGHRSVSWYQQTPGQGLQFLFEYFSETQRNKGNFPGRFSGRQFSNSRSEMNVSTLELGDSALYLCASSSIAGGTSTDTQYFGPGTRLTVL.

The chain couples TRBV7-8 to TRBJ2-3; 11 bases match TRBD2. From germline, CDR1 is SGHVS and CDR2 FQNEAQ. The length of the CDR3 is 16 residues. V was pared by 5 bases and J by 0 bases, with 4 bases of the junction left unmatched. The CDR3 DNA reads TGTGCCAGCAGCCTTCGGACTAGCGGGAGCACAGATACGCAGTATTTT. Amino acids: CASSLRTSGSTDTQYF.

This chain joins TRBV19 and TRBJ1-1, with D perhaps matching TRBD1 (5 bases). Germline CDR1 is LNHDA and CDR2 is SQIVND (reference sequence). The CDR3 runs 12 residues. The V end was cut by 7 bases, the J end by 6 bases, with 12 bases between. CDR3 amino acids: CASTAGRAEAFF. CDR3 DNA sequence: TGTGCCAGTACCGCAGGGAGGGCTGAAGCTTTCTTT.

The rearrangement joins TRBV4-1 to TRBJ1-2, with D perhaps TRBD1 (6 bases). The CDR3 loop spans 14 amino acids. V lost 0 bases, J lost 4 bases, and 9 bases lay in between. Germline CDR1 and CDR2: MGHRA and YSYEKL. The CDR3 sequence: CASSQDRGAYGYTF. CDR3 DNA sequence: TGCGCCAGCAGCCAAGATCGGGGGGCCTATGGCTACACCTTC.

The V gene is TRBV29-1, the J gene TRBJ1-1; 8 bases are a match to TRBD1. The CDR3 loop spans 12 amino acids. Germline CDR1 SQVTM, CDR2 ANQGSEA. Trimming removed 4 bases from V and 5 bases from J; junction bases left unmatched: 3. In nucleotides, the CDR3 is TGCAGCGTTGCAGGGGGCGGAACTGAAGCTTTCTTT. Translation: CSVAGGGTEAFF.

The chain is built from TRBV7-8 and TRBJ2-1, with TRBD1 identical over 9 bases. Trimming cost V 5 bases and J 7 bases; bases outside gene matches: 12. Germline V lookup: CDR1 SGHVS, CDR2 FQNEAQ. The CDR3 covers 16 residues. The CDR3 DNA reads TGTGCCAGCAGCATCATACAGGGGGCGCGGGGAAATGAGCAGTTCTTC. Translated, it gives CASSIIQGARGNEQFF.

The rearrangement joins TRBV5-6 to TRBJ2-3; 11 bases align to TRBD2. Per germline, CDR1 SGHDT and CDR2 YYEEEE. The CDR3 length is 14 residues. The ends lost 4 bases at V and 6 bases at J; junction bases unmatched: 4. The CDR3 loop reads CASSTRTSGDTQYF. The CDR3 nucleotides are TGTGCCAGCAGCACCAGGACTAGCGGGGATACGCAGTATTTT.

V gene TRBV5-5 combines with J gene TRBJ2-7, with 7 bases aligning to TRBD1. The CDR3 totals 15 residues. The V gene's germline CDR1 is SGHKS and CDR2 YYEKEE (reference sequence). Losses at the gene ends were 3 bases for V and 0 bases for J; bases not matched to a gene: 6. CDR3 nucleotide sequence: TGTGCCAGCAGCTGGACACAGGGGAGCTCCTACGAGCAGTACTTC. This encodes CASSWTQGSSYEQYF. Filled out from reference TRBV5-5 and TRBJ2-7, the complete variable domain reads DAGVTQSPTHLIKTRGQQVTLRCSPISGHKSVSWYQQVLGQGPQFIFQYYEKEERGRGNFPDRFSARQFPNYSSELNVNALLLGDSALYLCASSWTQGSSYEQYFGPGTRLTVT.

This rearrangement joins TRBV19 to TRBJ2-7; maybe TRBD2 (5 bases). The CDR3 totals 14 residues. The germline V gene has CDR1 LNHDA and CDR2 SQIVND (reference sequence). The V gene lost 4 bases and the J gene lost 3 bases, with 13 bases spanning the gap. The CDR3 loop reads CASSRTDGGYEQYF. Written as DNA, the CDR3 is TGTGCCAGTAGTAGGACGGACGGAGGCTACGAGCAGTACTTC.

The CDR3 loop reads CAISERTGNQPQHF. Here the CDR3 DNA reads TGTGCCATCAGTGAGAGGACAGGCAATCAGCCCCAGCATTTT. The V and J genes are TRBV10-3 and TRBJ1-5, with D possibly TRBD1 on 6 matching bases. This CDR3 is 14 amino acids long. The V end was cut by 2 bases, the J end by 2 bases, with 7 bases between. CDR1 is ENHRY and CDR2 is SYGVKD in the germline V gene.

This rearrangement joins TRBV6-5 to TRBJ2-1; 10 bases are a match to TRBD1. The CDR3 extends over 16 amino acids. The trim removed 2 bases at V and 4 bases at J, leaving 5 bases unmatched. Germline assignment: CDR1 MNHEY and CDR2 SVGAGI. CDR3: CASSYQPGQGYNEQFF. The CDR3 DNA follows: TGTGCCAGCAGTTACCAGCCGGGACAGGGGTACAATGAGCAGTTCTTC.

The V call is TRBV18, the J call TRBJ2-3; the match to TRBD1 covers 9 bases. Germline CDR1 and CDR2: KGHSH and LQKENI. CDR3 size: 17 residues. The junction had 11 bases not matched to a gene; V was cut back by 3 bases and J by 4 bases. The CDR3 spells CASSPTGTGRGADTQYF. CDR3 DNA: TGTGCCAGCTCACCTACCGGGACAGGGAGGGGAGCAGATACGCAGTATTTT. Full variable domain (missing parts from reference TRBV18 and TRBJ2-3): NAGVMQNPRHLVRRRGQEARLRCSPMKGHSHVYWYRQLPEEGLKFMVYLQKENIIDESGMPKERFSAEFPKEGPSILRIQQVVRGDSAAYFCASSPTGTGRGADTQYFGPGTRLTVL.

The chain uses TRBV7-9 and TRBJ2-3; TRBD1 is a possible D gene (6 bases). CDR1 is SEHNR, CDR2 FQNEAQ, per germline (reference sequence). V was pared by 1 base and J by 2 bases, with 13 bases between. The CDR3 has 16 amino acids. CDR3 amino acids: CASSLVGAGVTDTQYF. CDR3 nucleotides: TGTGCCAGCAGCTTAGTGGGGGCAGGGGTCACAGATACGCAGTATTTT.

This chain links TRBV18 with TRBJ1-5; the D is unclear. The V end was cut by 4 bases, the J end by 5 bases, with 12 bases between. Germline values: CDR1 KGHSH, CDR2 LQKENI. The CDR3 spans 14 residues. The CDR3 DNA reads TGTGCCAGCTCACTGGGCTCCGCGGATCAGCCCCAGCATTTT. Translation: CASSLGSADQPQHF.

V gene TRBV2 combines with J gene TRBJ2-4; 7 bases match TRBD1. The CDR3 is 14 residues long. The J segment lost 8 bases and the V segment lost 4 bases, leaving 8 bases of the junction unmatched. Germline CDR1 and CDR2: SNHLY and FYNNEI. The CDR3 sequence is CASSGQGDRDIQYF. In DNA form, the CDR3 reads TGTGCCAGCAGTGGGCAGGGGGATCGGGACATTCAGTACTTC.

The J gene is TRBJ2-3, the V gene TRBV6-6; D is unclear. V was trimmed by 2 bases and J by 1 base, leaving 4 bases between them. The CDR3 is made up of 13 amino acids. CDR1 MNHNY and CDR2 SVGAGI come from the germline V gene (reference sequence). Written as DNA, the CDR3 is TGTGCCAGCAGTTACGGGGGCACAGATACGCAGTATTTT. Translation gives CASSYGGTDTQYF.

The V and J genes are TRBV5-1 and TRBJ1-2, with a tentative D call TRBD1 (6 bases). CDR3 length: 14 amino acids. With 3 bases removed from V and 4 bases from J, the gap between germline ends came to 13 bases. The germline gives CDR1 SGHRS, CDR2 YFSETQ. Written as DNA, the CDR3 is TGCGCCAGCAGCTACTCGGGGGCGGGCTATGGCTACACCTTC. Residues: CASSYSGAGYGYTF.

This clone has only a few counts. The chain has TRBV7-2 and TRBJ1-5; no clear D gene. Trimming left V 5 bases short and J 4 bases short, with 12 bases between. CDR1 and CDR2 from the germline V gene are SGHTA and FQGNSA. The CDR3 is 14 residues long. The CDR3 coding sequence is TGTGCCAGCAGCAGGGCCTTACTGAATCAGCCCCAGCATTTT. Protein: CASSRALLNQPQHF. Filled out from reference TRBV7-2 and TRBJ1-5, the complete variable domain reads GAGVSQSPSNKVTEKGKDVELRCDPISGHTALYWYRQSLGQGLEFLIYFQGNSAPDKSGLPSDRFSAERTGGSVSTLTIQRTQQEDSAVYLCASSRALLNQPQHFGDGTRLSIL.

V gene TRBV5-1 combines with J gene TRBJ1-1; D uncertain. Germline CDR1 and CDR2: SGHRS and YFSETQ. V was trimmed by 0 bases and J by 1 base, leaving 7 bases between them. This CDR3 comprises 14 residues. The CDR3 reads CASSLGTGNTEAFF. Written as DNA, the CDR3 is TGCGCCAGCAGCTTGGGGACGGGGAACACTGAAGCTTTCTTT.

This chain connects TRBV19 to TRBJ1-2; 7 bases are shared with TRBD1. The CDR3 spans 14 residues. J gave up 7 bases and V 3 bases, and 8 bases lay outside the gene matches. Looked up from germline, CDR1 is LNHDA and CDR2 is SQIVND (reference sequence). The CDR3 sequence: CASSIGRQGGGYTF. The DNA of the CDR3 is TGTGCCAGTAGTATCGGGAGACAGGGTGGTGGCTACACCTTC.

This clone was picked up many times. Here the CDR3 DNA reads TGTGCCAGCAGCGAGGGAACAGGGAACACTGAAGCTTTCTTT. It encodes CASSEGTGNTEAFF. The chain links TRBV7-9 to TRBJ1-1; possible D gene TRBD1, 5 bases. Per germline, CDR1 SEHNR and CDR2 FQNEAQ (reference sequence). The CDR3 covers 14 residues. V gave up 5 bases and J gave up 1 base, with 11 bases separating them.

The chain is built from TRBV27 and TRBJ1-5; D not certain. V shed 3 bases and J shed 0 bases, with 12 bases lying between them. The length of the CDR3 is 16 residues. Per germline, CDR1 MNHEY and CDR2 SMNVEV (reference sequence). CDR3 DNA: TGTGCCAGCAGTTTTTTAGCCGGGGATAGCAATCAGCCCCAGCATTTT. This sequence encodes CASSFLAGDSNQPQHF.

The CDR3 DNA follows: TGTGCCATCAGCGTCGGGACAGCCTTGGCAGATACGCAGTATTTT. Amino acid sequence: CAISVGTALADTQYF. The chain employs TRBV10-3 and TRBJ2-3, with 7 bases identical to TRBD1. This CDR3 comprises 15 residues. V lost 6 bases, J lost 4 bases, and 10 bases stayed unmatched. The germline CDR1 and CDR2 sequences are ENHRY and SYGVKD.

This chain links TRBV4-1 with TRBJ1-4, with D possibly matching TRBD1 (5 bases). The CDR3 spans 15 residues. The germline V gene encodes CDR1 MGHRA and CDR2 YSYEKL. The V end lost 4 bases, the J end lost 5 bases, and 14 bases lay between the germline ends. In nucleotides, the CDR3 is TGCGCCAGCAGCCCATTAGAGGGGAGCAATGAAAAACTGTTTTTT. It is translated as CASSPLEGSNEKLFF.

This clone was seen more than once but under ten times. The chain joins TRBV19 to TRBJ2-7; tentatively, D is TRBD1 (6 bases). The CDR3 runs 15 residues. V was shortened by 4 bases and J by 0 bases, with 13 bases between the two germline ends. Per the germline V gene, CDR1 is LNHDA and CDR2 is SQIVND (reference sequence). CDR3 nucleotides: TGTGCCAGTAGTAACCAAGGGGGAAGCTCCTACGAGCAGTACTTC. Translated: CASSNQGGSSYEQYF.